Ten or more counts support the clone carrying this T cell receptor (beta chain). The antigen is unknown. A unique molecular identifier was attached to every TCR cDNA molecule. In TCRdb, the 5' RACE reads were re-called with MiXCR into one record per CDR3 protein. The data show around 48,000 distinct CDR3 sequences, approximately 5.7% seen once. The sample originates from a study of spatial heterogeneity in lung cancer. Study information: Detection of beta-chain sequences consistently exceeded that of alpha-chain sequences.

Time point of the sample: sample taken at primary tumor resection. Study-wide findings and caveats: Ubiquitous expanded tumor TCRs surfaced in blood more at resection than they did at follow-up.

The CDR3 loop spans 13 amino acids. Germline CDR1 is SGHAT and CDR2 is FQNNGV. The V and J ends lost 3 bases and 6 bases, in that order; junction bases with no gene match: 3. This receptor was obtained from a male donor with early-stage non-small cell lung cancer. The chain recombines TRBV11-2 with TRBJ2-7, with 9 bases identical to TRBD2. This specimen was PBMCs, taken at surgery. CDR3 in amino acids: CASSFGTSFEQYF. CDR3 DNA: TGTGCCAGCAGCTTTGGGACTAGCTTCGAGCAGTACTTC.